This TCR beta chain appears in the sequencing data of a study of T cell clonality in common variable immunodeficiency. Points from the study as a whole: Repertoire-complication correlations in CVID were limited by patient heterogeneity. What drives increased CVID clonality needs T cell subpopulation sequencing.

The protocol was immunoSEQ multiplex PCR, while the TCRdb copy is restricted to in-frame clones and leaves out a portion. The sample yields tens of thousands of clones, without any singletons. Patients and controls were mostly of Caucasian heritage. This clone was counted ten times or more. Its antigen is not known. The origin of this receptor is a person aged 18 to 70 in good health. The source material was peripheral blood mononuclear cells.

CDR3 sequence: CASSAGLDDQYF. The part of the CDR3 DNA that was read is TGTGCCAGTAGTGCGGGACTAGATGAT. V usage is TRBV19 and J usage is TRBJ2-4, with 8 bases fitting TRBD2. The CDR3 end is not reached by the read, which stops 3 residues before it; the germline J gene fills it in. This CDR3 has 12 residues. Germline assignment: CDR1 LNHDA and CDR2 SQIVND (reference sequence).